A selection of T cell receptor beta chains follows, all from one sample in a study of cytomegalovirus exposure and HLA in healthy donors. Assay used: immunoSEQ multiplex PCR; TCRdb lists only in-frame clones, some missing. The profile shows 150,000 to 200,000 clones, 77% of them singletons. Sequencing was done on a sample of PBMCs. These receptors came from a man aged 18 to 30 in good health and CMV-seronegative. The CDR3 runs from the conserved cysteine through the conserved F or W. The order of the fields is J gene, V gene, clone size, D gene, CDR3 protein, CDR3 DNA. The D gene is left open where the match is weak. Size is omitted from some rows. Given values are once, few, many or a class for expanded clones.

J gene: TRBJ2-1; V gene: TRBV6-4; clone size: -; D gene: TRBD2; CDR3 protein: CASSVAGEKDEQFF; CDR3 DNA: TGTGCCAGCAGTGTAGCGGGGGAAAAGGATGAGCAGTTCTTC
J gene: TRBJ2-7; V gene: TRBV2; clone size: few; D gene: TRBD1; CDR3 protein: CASSATGGSSYEQYF; CDR3 DNA: TGTGCCAGCAGTGCGACAGGGGGGAGCTCCTACGAGCAGTACTTC
J gene: TRBJ2-7; V gene: TRBV30; clone size: -; D gene: TRBD2; CDR3 protein: CAWSRRYSGPERHEQYF; CDR3 DNA: TGTGCCTGGAGCCGCCGGTATAGCGGGCCCGAAAGGCACGAGCAGTACTTC
J gene: TRBJ2-3; V gene: TRBV11-3; clone size: -; D gene: TRBD2; CDR3 protein: CASSPRGLAASTDTQYF; CDR3 DNA: TGTGCCAGCAGCCCGCGCGGACTAGCGGCAAGCACAGATACGCAGTATTTT
J gene: TRBJ2-7; V gene: TRBV7-2; clone size: once; D gene: TRBD1; CDR3 protein: CASSLWTGVRYEQYF; CDR3 DNA: TGTGCCAGCAGCTTATGGACAGGGGTACGCTACGAGCAGTACTTC
J gene: TRBJ2-1; V gene: TRBV7-2; clone size: -; D gene: TRBD1; CDR3 protein: CASSFILAGGEQFF; CDR3 DNA: TGTGCCAGCAGCTTTATACTGGCAGGGGGAGAGCAGTTCTTC
J gene: TRBJ1-2; V gene: TRBV2; clone size: -; D gene: -; CDR3 protein: CATGQSPNYGYTF; CDR3 DNA: TGTGCCACTGGACAGAGCCCCAACTATGGCTACACCTTC
J gene: TRBJ1-1; V gene: TRBV18; clone size: few; D gene: -; CDR3 protein: CASSSTSLAEAFF; CDR3 DNA: TGTGCCAGCTCGTCCACTTCTTTGGCTGAAGCTTTCTTT
J gene: TRBJ1-5; V gene: TRBV7-2; clone size: -; D gene: -; CDR3 protein: CASSRVGNQPQHF; CDR3 DNA: TGTGCCAGCAGCAGAGTCGGCAATCAGCCCCAGCATTTT
J gene: TRBJ2-3; V gene: TRBV6-5; clone size: -; D gene: TRBD2; CDR3 protein: CASSPGLAADTQYF; CDR3 DNA: TGTGCCAGCAGTCCGGGACTAGCGGCAGATACGCAGTATTTT
J gene: TRBJ1-5; V gene: TRBV30; clone size: few; D gene: TRBD1; CDR3 protein: CAWSDRGNPHQPQHF; CDR3 DNA: TGTGCCTGGAGTGACAGGGGCAATCCCCATCAGCCCCAGCATTTT
J gene: TRBJ1-2; V gene: TRBV6-6; clone size: few; D gene: -; CDR3 protein: CASSAGGGVWGHGYTF; CDR3 DNA: TGTGCCAGCAGTGCCGGCGGGGGGGTGTGGGGGCATGGCTACACCTTC
J gene: TRBJ2-2; V gene: TRBV7-2; clone size: -; D gene: -; CDR3 protein: CASSLGPSARELFF; CDR3 DNA: TGTGCCAGCAGCTTAGGCCCTAGTGCCAGGGAGCTGTTTTTT
J gene: TRBJ2-5; V gene: TRBV6-1; clone size: -; D gene: TRBD2; CDR3 protein: CASQRGGRYQETQYF; CDR3 DNA: TGTGCCAGTCAGCGGGGGGGCCGGTACCAAGAGACCCAGTACTTC
J gene: TRBJ1-1; V gene: TRBV6-6; clone size: -; D gene: -; CDR3 protein: CASSADTWNAFF; CDR3 DNA: TGTGCCAGCAGTGCGGACACCTGGAATGCTTTCTTT
J gene: TRBJ2-1; V gene: TRBV7-2; clone size: few; D gene: TRBD1; CDR3 protein: CASSYNTRTGAHNEQFF; CDR3 DNA: TGTGCCAGCAGTTACAACACTAGGACAGGGGCACACAATGAGCAGTTCTTC
J gene: TRBJ1-6; V gene: TRBV7-9; clone size: -; D gene: TRBD1; CDR3 protein: CASSRDRDRGSPLHF; CDR3 DNA: TGTGCCAGCAGCAGAGACCGGGACAGGGGCTCGCCCCTCCACTTT
J gene: TRBJ1-1; V gene: TRBV1; clone size: many; D gene: -; CDR3 protein: CTSSQGTGPNTEAFF; CDR3 DNA: TGCACCAGCAGCCAGGGGACAGGGCCCAACACTGAAGCTTTCTTT
J gene: TRBJ1-2; V gene: TRBV28; clone size: once; D gene: -; CDR3 protein: CASGRGAGYGYTF; CDR3 DNA: TGTGCCAGCGGCCGGGGGGCCGGCTATGGCTACACCTTC
J gene: TRBJ1-5; V gene: TRBV19; clone size: -; D gene: TRBD1; CDR3 protein: CASSGQGDQPQHF; CDR3 DNA: TGTGCCAGTAGTGGACAGGGAGATCAGCCCCAGCATTTT
J gene: TRBJ1-1; V gene: TRBV6-1; clone size: few; D gene: -; CDR3 protein: CASSRNRATEAFF; CDR3 DNA: TGTGCCAGCTCTAGGAACAGGGCCACTGAAGCTTTCTTT
J gene: TRBJ2-7; V gene: TRBV5-6; clone size: -; D gene: -; CDR3 protein: CASSLTGFSYEQYF; CDR3 DNA: TGTGCCAGCAGCTTAACAGGGTTCTCCTACGAGCAGTACTTC
J gene: TRBJ1-5; V gene: TRBV6-6; clone size: -; D gene: -; CDR3 protein: CASRAGGINQPQHF; CDR3 DNA: TGTGCCAGCAGAGCGGGAGGAATCAATCAGCCCCAGCATTTT
J gene: TRBJ2-2; V gene: TRBV30; clone size: -; D gene: TRBD2; CDR3 protein: CAWKKGAGERTNTGELFF; CDR3 DNA: TGTGCCTGGAAAAAGGGAGCGGGGGAACGCACGAACACCGGGGAGCTGTTTTTT
J gene: TRBJ2-1; V gene: TRBV7-6; clone size: -; D gene: TRBD2; CDR3 protein: CASSPLPLADTYNEQFF; CDR3 DNA: TGTGCCAGCAGCCCGCTACCACTAGCGGATACCTACAATGAGCAGTTCTTC
J gene: TRBJ1-2; V gene: TRBV6-1; clone size: -; D gene: -; CDR3 protein: CASSEHPAQVDGYTF; CDR3 DNA: TGTGCCAGCAGTGAACACCCCGCGCAGGTCGATGGCTACACCTTC
J gene: TRBJ1-3; V gene: TRBV25-1; clone size: -; D gene: -; CDR3 protein: CASSEFSATSGNTIYF; CDR3 DNA: TGTGCCAGCAGTGAATTCTCAGCGACCTCTGGAAACACCATATATTTT
J gene: TRBJ1-1; V gene: TRBV7-9; clone size: few; D gene: TRBD1; CDR3 protein: CASSLQGAVNTEAFF; CDR3 DNA: TGTGCCAGCAGCTTACAGGGGGCGGTGAACACTGAAGCTTTCTTT
J gene: TRBJ1-1; V gene: TRBV7-2; clone size: -; D gene: -; CDR3 protein: CASSLQAEAFF; CDR3 DNA: TGTGCCAGCAGCCTCCAGGCTGAAGCTTTCTTT
J gene: TRBJ2-7; V gene: TRBV6-5; clone size: -; D gene: TRBD2; CDR3 protein: CASSPGGGYEQYF; CDR3 DNA: TGTGCCAGCAGCCCCGGGGGGGGATACGAGCAGTACTTC
J gene: TRBJ2-3; V gene: TRBV6-6; clone size: few; D gene: -; CDR3 protein: CASSYQGDTQYF; CDR3 DNA: TGTGCCAGCAGTTACCAGGGGGATACGCAGTATTTT
J gene: TRBJ2-3; V gene: TRBV2; clone size: -; D gene: -; CDR3 protein: CASTPGSADTQYF; CDR3 DNA: TGTGCCAGCACCCCCGGGAGCGCAGATACGCAGTATTTT
J gene: TRBJ2-7; V gene: TRBV18; clone size: -; D gene: TRBD2; CDR3 protein: CASSRPRGPTSGVSYEQYF; CDR3 DNA: TGTGCCAGCTCACGTCCCCGGGGTCCGACTAGCGGGGTCTCCTACGAGCAGTACTTC
J gene: TRBJ2-7; V gene: TRBV11-3; clone size: -; D gene: TRBD2; CDR3 protein: CASGGGWSYEQYF; CDR3 DNA: TGTGCCTCGGGCGGGGGGTGGTCCTACGAGCAGTACTTC
J gene: TRBJ1-4; V gene: TRBV4-3; clone size: -; D gene: -; CDR3 protein: CASSRYIRQENEKLFF; CDR3 DNA: TGCGCCAGCAGCCGATATATTAGACAGGAAAATGAAAAACTGTTTTTT
J gene: TRBJ1-1; V gene: TRBV7-9; clone size: -; D gene: TRBD1; CDR3 protein: CASSRPDRGPSEAFF; CDR3 DNA: TGTGCCAGCAGCCGACCAGACAGGGGGCCTAGTGAAGCTTTCTTT
J gene: TRBJ1-5; V gene: TRBV6-5; clone size: -; D gene: -; CDR3 protein: CASSYGVSQPQHF; CDR3 DNA: TGTGCCAGCAGTTACGGAGTGAGTCAGCCCCAGCATTTT
J gene: TRBJ2-3; V gene: TRBV6-5; clone size: -; D gene: TRBD2; CDR3 protein: CASSYSGGRPDTQYF; CDR3 DNA: TGTGCCAGCAGTTACAGCGGCGGGAGACCAGATACGCAGTATTTT
J gene: TRBJ1-4; V gene: TRBV27; clone size: -; D gene: TRBD1; CDR3 protein: CASKVTGGGEKLFF; CDR3 DNA: TGTGCCAGCAAAGTTACAGGGGGAGGTGAAAAACTGTTTTTT
J gene: TRBJ1-5; V gene: TRBV5-8; clone size: once; D gene: TRBD1; CDR3 protein: CASSSDRGRRQPQHF; CDR3 DNA: TGTGCCAGCAGCTCGGACAGGGGGCGCCGACAGCCCCAGCATTTT